Below, 25 T cell receptor beta chains from the same sample are listed, as sequenced in a study of cytomegalovirus exposure and HLA in healthy donors. Primers for the PCR totalled 60 Vbeta and 13 Jbeta. The method was immunoSEQ multiplex PCR; TCRdb's version includes in-frame clones alone and lacks a portion of them. The sample holds about 130,000 clones. The sequenced material came from PBMCs. The source is a man between 18 and 29 years old in good health and CMV-seronegative.

The chain is built from TRBV7-3 and TRBJ2-1; 8 bases are a match to TRBD2. V dropped 5 bases and J dropped 6; count of bases not matched to a gene: 6. The CDR3 covers 14 residues. Germline CDR1 is SGHTA and CDR2 is FQGTGA. The CDR3 here is CASSTGGPGNEQFF. The CDR3 nucleotides are TGTGCCAGCAGCACGGGGGGGCCGGGCAATGAGCAGTTCTTC.

Points on this clone: Germline and junction disagree at one end, which may indicate a read error. This chain uses TRBV15 with TRBJ2-5, with a tentative D call TRBD1 (6 bases). Germline CDR1 LNHNV, CDR2 YYDKDF (reference sequence). This CDR3 has 18 residues. The CDR3 nucleotides read TGTGTCACCAACACACAACCCAGCAGGTGGGGGCCGCAAGAGACCCAGTACTTC. Its protein product is CVTNTQPSRWGPQETQYF.

The chain employs TRBV10-3 and TRBJ1-2; no reliable D call. Deletions cut 8 bases from V and 5 bases from J, with 18 bases between. The germline gives CDR1 ENHRY, CDR2 SYGVKD. CDR3 length equals 14 residues. Here the CDR3 DNA reads TGTGCCATCCTTTTCAGCGAGGCGGGGTATGGCTACACCTTC. This sequence encodes CAILFSEAGYGYTF.

This chain connects TRBV29-1 to TRBJ1-2; D remains unclear. The V gene lost 6 bases and the J gene lost 7 bases, with 9 bases spanning the gap. The CDR3 consists of 10 residues. From germline, CDR1 is SQVTM and CDR2 ANQGSEA. This CDR3 is CSVGSGGYTF. In DNA, the CDR3 is TGCAGCGTCGGGAGCGGTGGCTACACCTTC.

J is TRBJ1-4 and V is TRBV29-1, with D perhaps matching TRBD1 (5 bases). Germline assignment: CDR1 SQVTM and CDR2 ANQGSEA. The CDR3 runs to 13 residues. Trimming shortened V by 3 bases and J by 8 bases, and 13 bases separated the two germline ends. CDR3 DNA: TGCAGCGTTGATCAGGGTTTTAGGGAAAAACTGTTTTTT. Its translation is CSVDQGFREKLFF.

The chain is built from TRBV5-1 and TRBJ2-2; a weak D match, TRBD2 (5 bases). CDR1 and CDR2 (germline): SGHRS, YFSETQ. Between the trimmed V and J ends, which lost 0 bases and 0 bases, there was a span of 9 bases. The CDR3 has 16 amino acids. Here the CDR3 DNA reads TGCGCCAGCAGCTTGGAGGCGCGGGCGAACACCGGGGAGCTGTTTTTT. Residues: CASSLEARANTGELFF.

This chain joins TRBV6-5 and TRBJ2-1, with D possibly TRBD2 on 6 matching bases. This CDR3 has 15 residues. V was cut by 6 bases and J by 4 bases, with 16 bases left in between. Germline V CDR1 and CDR2: MNHEY, SVGAGI. For the CDR3, the DNA is TGTGCCAGCAGCCCCGTAGCGGCTTTTTACAATGAGCAGTTCTTC. Translated: CASSPVAAFYNEQFF.

The genes are TRBV6-5 and TRBJ1-3; no clear D gene. Germline V gives CDR1 MNHEY, CDR2 SVGAGI. CDR3 length: 14 amino acids. The V gene lost 6 bases and the J gene lost 2 bases, with 11 bases spanning the gap. This chain's CDR3 is CASRERATGNTIYF. The CDR3 nucleotides are TGTGCCAGCAGGGAGAGGGCGACTGGAAACACCATATATTTT.

The chain links TRBV28 to TRBJ1-1; the D gene is possibly TRBD1 (5 bases). Per germline, CDR1 MDHEN and CDR2 SYDVKM. V was cut by 7 bases and J by 3 bases, with 24 bases left in between. This CDR3 contains 17 residues. The CDR3, as DNA: TGTGCCAGCAACGAAAAGGGGAATAGGAGGGGACACACTGAAGCTTTCTTT. Residues: CASNEKGNRRGHTEAFF.

Here the CDR3 reads CASSLVASGISYEQYF. Here the CDR3 DNA reads TGTGCCAGCAGCTTAGTGGCTAGCGGGATCTCCTACGAGCAGTACTTC. V usage is TRBV11-2 and J usage is TRBJ2-7; 9 bases are a match to TRBD2. V shed 1 base and J 0 bases; nucleotides not matched to a gene: 4. Germline lookup yields CDR1 SGHAT and CDR2 FQNNGV. The CDR3 covers 16 residues.

This chain uses TRBV28 with TRBJ1-1; possible D gene TRBD1, 5 bases. CDR3 length equals 15 residues. Germline lookup yields CDR1 MDHEN and CDR2 SYDVKM. V dropped 1 base and J dropped 3 bases, with 12 bases sitting between them. The CDR3 DNA is TGTGCCAGCAGTTTATTGGGGTTAGGGGACACTGAAGCTTTCTTT. It specifies CASSLLGLGDTEAFF.

V gene TRBV5-1 combines with J gene TRBJ2-7; TRBD1 aligns across 8 bases. The CDR3 extends over 16 amino acids. Germline V CDR1 and CDR2: SGHRS, YFSETQ. Trimming cost V 3 bases and J 3 bases; bases outside gene matches: 11. CDR3 coding DNA: TGCGCCAGCAGCTGGGGGCCCGGACAGGGTGACTACGAGCAGTACTTC. It specifies CASSWGPGQGDYEQYF.

The CDR3 protein is CASSPGTGTGYGYTF. The CDR3 nucleotides read TGTGCCAGCAGCCCGGGGACAGGGACCGGCTATGGCTACACCTTC. This chain connects TRBV5-4 to TRBJ1-2; TRBD1 agrees at 9 bases. The trim removed 4 bases at V and 4 bases at J, leaving 8 bases unmatched. In germline, CDR1 is SGHNT, CDR2 YYREEE (reference sequence). The CDR3 covers 15 residues.

Concerning this clone: This sample also contains other DNA sequences that code for the same CDR3. The chain recombines TRBV6-5 with TRBJ2-1, with unresolved D. CDR3 size: 13 residues. The V end was cut by 0 bases, the J end by 5 bases, with 5 bases between. Germline V gene sequence: CDR1 MNHEY, CDR2 SVGAGI. This CDR3 is CASSYSRDNEQFF. The CDR3, as DNA: TGTGCCAGCAGTTACTCACGGGACAATGAGCAGTTCTTC.

CDR3 loop: CASSWTAGNTEAFF. The CDR3 nucleotides read TGCGCCAGCAGCTGGACAGCAGGGAACACTGAAGCTTTCTTT. The chain has TRBV5-1 and TRBJ1-1; the D gene is possibly TRBD1 (6 bases). CDR3 size: 14 residues. Germline values: CDR1 SGHRS, CDR2 YFSETQ. Between the trimmed V and J ends, which lost 3 bases and 1 base, there was a span of 10 bases.

Remarks on this clone: The identical CDR3 is also encoded by other nucleotide sequences in the sample. This sequence joins TRBV6-5 and TRBJ2-7; D perhaps matches TRBD1 (6 bases). From germline, CDR1 is MNHEY and CDR2 SVGAGI. The V and J ends lost 6 bases and 2 bases respectively, with 14 bases between them. The CDR3 has 14 amino acids. As DNA, the CDR3 is TGTGCCAGCAGCACAGGGACCCTCCCCTACGAGCAGTACTTC. As protein: CASSTGTLPYEQYF.

The rearrangement uses TRBV7-6 and TRBJ1-5; no clear D gene. The CDR3 consists of 13 residues. Germline CDR1 is SGHVS and CDR2 is FNYEAQ. V lost 5 bases and J 7 bases, leaving 12 bases between the germline ends. CDR3 nucleotide sequence: TGTGCCAGCAGCCCCCCGGGAGGCCAGCCCCAGCATTTT. This sequence encodes CASSPPGGQPQHF. Supplemented by reference TRBV7-6 and TRBJ1-5, the full variable domain reads GAGVSQSPRYKVTKRGQDVALRCDPISGHVSLYWYRQALGQGPEFLTYFNYEAQQDKSGLPNDRFSAERPEGSISTLTIQRTEQRDSAMYRCASSPPGGQPQHFGDGTRLSIL.

V and J are TRBV29-1 and TRBJ2-7; D gene unclear. V was clipped by 4 bases and J by 7 bases, with 11 bases between them. The CDR3 has 11 residues. From germline, CDR1 is SQVTM and CDR2 ANQGSEA. Here the CDR3 DNA reads TGCAGCGTTGTAATTACTTGGGAGCAGTACTTC. As protein: CSVVITWEQYF.

This sequence joins TRBV28 and TRBJ2-7; the D gene is possibly TRBD2 (6 bases). The V end lost 2 bases, the J end lost 2 bases, and 13 bases lay between the germline ends. Germline values: CDR1 MDHEN, CDR2 SYDVKM. CDR3 size: 15 residues. The chain's CDR3 is CASSLQTGLTYEQYF. The DNA for the CDR3 is TGTGCCAGCAGTTTACAAACGGGACTTACCTACGAGCAGTACTTC.

CDR3: CASSFSGRVSYNEQFF. The CDR3 nucleotides read TGTGCCAGCAGCTTTAGCGGGAGGGTCTCCTACAATGAGCAGTTCTTC. The chain recombines TRBV7-2 with TRBJ2-1; TRBD2 aligns across 11 bases. The CDR3 has 16 residues. J was trimmed by 0 bases and V by 3 bases; bases with no gene match: 1. In germline, CDR1 is SGHTA, CDR2 FQGNSA.

The V gene is TRBV6-5, the J gene TRBJ2-2; D remains ambiguous. Germline assignment: CDR1 MNHEY and CDR2 SVGAGI. This CDR3 contains 13 residues. V lost 6 bases and J 3 bases, leaving 8 bases between the germline ends. CDR3 DNA sequence: TGTGCCAGCAGCATCAGTTACACCGGGGAGCTGTTTTTT. Its translation: CASSISYTGELFF.

The chain has TRBV5-6 and TRBJ1-1; D is unclear. Per germline, CDR1 SGHDT and CDR2 YYEEEE. Between the trimmed V and J ends, which lost 4 bases and 1 base, there was a span of 8 bases. This CDR3 contains 13 residues. CDR3 loop: CASSGHENTEAFF. The CDR3 DNA is TGTGCCAGCAGCGGCCACGAGAACACTGAAGCTTTCTTT.

The chain employs TRBV30 and TRBJ2-1; 10 nucleotides align to TRBD2. V lost 8 bases and J lost 14; bases outside the gene matches: 15. This CDR3 is 13 amino acids long. Germline V lookup: CDR1 GTSNPN, CDR2 SVGIG (reference sequence). The CDR3 region has the DNA TGTGCCCACGAAACCGGGACTAGCGATCAGAAGTTCTTC. This translates into CAHETGTSDQKFF.

This chain joins TRBV9 and TRBJ1-1; 7 bases match TRBD1. The CDR3 has 15 residues. Looked up from germline, CDR1 is SGDLS and CDR2 is YYNGEE. Trimming at V came to 0 bases and at J to 3 bases, leaving 5 bases not matched to a gene. In DNA, the CDR3 is TGTGCCAGCAGCGTAGAGCCAGGGACAGACACTGAAGCTTTCTTT. Translating gives CASSVEPGTDTEAFF.

The J gene is TRBJ2-1, the V gene TRBV19; tentatively, D is TRBD2 (6 bases). Trimming shortened V by 5 bases and J by 8 bases, and 19 bases separated the two germline ends. From germline, CDR1 is LNHDA and CDR2 SQIVND (reference sequence). The CDR3 totals 15 residues. The CDR3 loop is CASSLLAALGYEQFF. CDR3 sequence (DNA): TGTGCCAGTAGTCTCTTAGCGGCCCTCGGGTATGAGCAGTTCTTC.